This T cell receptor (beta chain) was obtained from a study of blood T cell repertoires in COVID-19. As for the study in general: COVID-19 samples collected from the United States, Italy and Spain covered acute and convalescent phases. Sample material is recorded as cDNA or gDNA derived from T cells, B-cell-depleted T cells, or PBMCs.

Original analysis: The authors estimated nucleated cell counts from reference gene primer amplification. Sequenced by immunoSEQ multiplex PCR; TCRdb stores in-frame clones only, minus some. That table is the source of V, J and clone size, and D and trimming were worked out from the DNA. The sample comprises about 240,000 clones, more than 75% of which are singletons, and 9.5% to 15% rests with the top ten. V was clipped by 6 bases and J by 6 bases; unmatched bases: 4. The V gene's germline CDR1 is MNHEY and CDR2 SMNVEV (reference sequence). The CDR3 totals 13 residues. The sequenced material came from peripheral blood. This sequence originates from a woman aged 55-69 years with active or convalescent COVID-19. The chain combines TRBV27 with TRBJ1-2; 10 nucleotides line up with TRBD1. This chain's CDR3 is CASSWTGGDGYTF. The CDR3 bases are TGTGCCAGCAGCTGGACAGGGGGTGATGGCTACACCTTC.